These 14 T cell receptor beta chains share one sample of origin, sequenced in a study of T cells in Graves' hyperthyroidism and ophthalmopathy. TCR beta CDR3 region amplification was performed from RNA transcripts. An initial round of RT-PCR targeting the TCR CDR3 relied on the HTBI primer set. TCRdb analysed the multiplex PCR reads with MiXCR anew, one entry per CDR3 protein. This repertoire shows 750,000 to 950,000 distinct CDR3 sequences, 35% to 45% found once; its top ten account for approximately 8.7%. Sequenced input: blood. The receptors here all came from a man younger than 35 with Graves' hyperthyroidism.

This clonotype has a handful of counts. The chain carries TRBV7-8 and TRBJ1-5, with a weak D call TRBD1 (5 bases). This CDR3 has 12 residues. CDR1 and CDR2 (germline): SGHVS, FQNEAQ. With 2 bases removed from V and 10 bases from J, the gap between germline ends came to 9 bases. The CDR3 DNA follows: TGTGCCAGCAGCTTACTTGGGGCCCCCCAGCATTTT. Protein sequence: CASSLLGAPQHF.

J is TRBJ1-4 and V is TRBV18; no definite D call. CDR3 length equals 13 residues. In germline, CDR1 is KGHSH, CDR2 LQKENI. Trimming cost V 5 bases and J 14 bases, with 18 bases left between them. The CDR3 region is CASSGRMTEPLFF. The CDR3 DNA follows: TGTGCCAGCTCAGGGCGCATGACCGAGCCCCTGTTTTTT.

This clonotype has more than one count but fewer than ten. Germline is not matched at one junction end, which may reflect a read error. The V and J genes are TRBV10-3 and TRBJ1-5, with D perhaps TRBD1 (6 bases). The CDR3 contains 15 residues. CDR1 is ENHRY and CDR2 is SYGVKD in the germline V gene. As DNA, the CDR3 is TGTGCCAGCAGTGAATGGGGGGACAACAATCAGCCCCAGCATTTT. This gives the protein CASSEWGDNNQPQHF.

This clonotype was observed a single time. The V call is TRBV29-1, the J call TRBJ2-7; D unclear. Deletions cut 1 base from V and 3 bases from J, with 13 bases between. From germline, CDR1 is SQVTM and CDR2 ANQGSEA. The CDR3 runs to 14 residues. Written as DNA, the CDR3 is TGCAGCGTTGAAGGAGGTGCGGACCGCTACGAGCAGTACTTC. This codes for CSVEGGADRYEQYF.

At least ten counts were recorded for this clonotype. The rearrangement uses TRBV10-3 and TRBJ1-4; possibly TRBD1 for D (6 bases). Trimming took off 10 bases at V and 3 bases at J, with 15 bases between the two ends. The length of the CDR3 is 14 residues. In germline, CDR1 is ENHRY, CDR2 SYGVKD. CDR3 sequence reads: CASRGGQSNEKLFF. The CDR3 nucleotides read TGTGCCAGCCGAGGTGGACAGTCTAATGAAAAACTGTTTTTT.

The V call is TRBV15, the J call TRBJ2-5; 10 nucleotides line up with TRBD1. J gave up 9 bases and V 8 bases, and 27 bases lay outside the gene matches. This CDR3 spans 19 amino acids. CDR1 and CDR2 (germline): LNHNV, YYDKDF (reference sequence). The CDR3 is CATRQEGQGIEARVQPQYF. The CDR3 coding sequence is TGTGCCACCCGCCAGGAGGGACAGGGGATCGAGGCGCGGGTTCAGCCCCAGTACTTC.

Worth noting for this clonotype: Relative to the germline gene, one junction end is altered; a read error may explain this. This rearrangement joins TRBV19 to TRBJ1-1; TRBD1 is a possible D gene (5 bases). Germline lookup yields CDR1 LNHDA and CDR2 SQIVND (reference sequence). The CDR3 is made up of 15 amino acids. The CDR3 loop is CASSQGVQINTEAFF. CDR3 DNA sequence: TGCGCCAGCAGCCAGGGCGTCCAGATAAACACTGAAGCTTTCTTT.

There are many counts of this clonotype. The gene calls are TRBV20-1 and TRBJ1-5; D remains ambiguous. The CDR3 runs to 14 residues. The germline V and J ends were trimmed by 2 bases and 1 base, with 9 bases remaining between them. Germline V gene lookup returns CDR1 DFQATT and CDR2 SNEGSKA (reference sequence). The CDR3 coding sequence is TGCAGTGCTAGACCAGACGGGAGCAATCAGCCCCAGCATTTT. This codes for CSARPDGSNQPQHF.

The chain links TRBV9 to TRBJ2-5; perhaps TRBD2 as D (6 bases). This CDR3 has 16 amino acids. Trimming removed 3 bases at V and 2 bases at J, with 17 bases between. Germline CDR1 and CDR2: SGDLS and YYNGEE. The DNA of the CDR3 is TGTGCCAGCAGCGATCCGGGAGATAACCCTCAAGAGACCCAGTACTTC. Protein: CASSDPGDNPQETQYF. Variable domain in full (rest from reference TRBV9 and TRBJ2-5): DSGVTQTPKHLITATGQRVTLRCSPRSGDLSVYWYQQSLDQGLQFLIQYYNGEERAKGNILERFSAQQFPDLHSELNLSSLELGDSALYFCASSDPGDNPQETQYFGPGTRLLVL.

This clonotype was observed once. This chain uses TRBV6-5 with TRBJ2-6; D ambiguous. The CDR3 loop spans 17 amino acids. Trimming pared 7 bases from V and 0 bases from J, leaving 16 bases between. Germline V gene data show CDR1 as MNHEY and CDR2 as SVGAGI. The chain's CDR3 is CASTSTDGSSGANVLTF. CDR3 nucleotides: TGTGCCAGCACTTCGACCGACGGAAGCTCTGGGGCCAACGTCCTGACTTTC.

The sample holds many counts of this clonotype. The V gene is TRBV29-1, the J gene TRBJ1-2; D is undetermined. V lost 7 bases and J lost 7, with 19 bases in between. Germline CDR1 reads SQVTM; CDR2 reads ANQGSEA. The CDR3 runs to 13 residues. The DNA of the CDR3 is TGCAGCGCCGCCGGGCCGTCGATACGTGGCTACACCTTC. Translating gives CSAAGPSIRGYTF.

The V and J genes are TRBV4-1 and TRBJ2-7; 7 positions match TRBD2. V shed 1 base and J 0 bases; nucleotides not matched to a gene: 6. The CDR3 runs 16 residues. In germline, CDR1 is MGHRA, CDR2 YSYEKL. CDR3 DNA sequence: TGCGCCAGCAGCCAAGGATACCTAGCGGCCTCCTACGAGCAGTACTTC. It encodes CASSQGYLAASYEQYF.

In its sample, this clonotype was seen once. The chain has TRBV2 and TRBJ1-2; 7 positions agree with TRBD1. V was clipped by 11 bases and J by 3 bases; unmatched bases: 9. Germline V CDR1 and CDR2: SNHLY, FYNNEI. This CDR3 spans 13 amino acids. The CDR3 nucleotides are TGTGCCCAGGGGGGCAGGGCAGACTATGGCTACACCTTC. This sequence encodes CAQGGRADYGYTF.

V usage is TRBV5-5 and J usage is TRBJ2-5, with 10 bases matching TRBD2. The CDR3 totals 17 residues. The germline V gene encodes CDR1 SGHKS and CDR2 YYEKEE (reference sequence). Trimming removed 4 bases from V and 7 bases from J; junction bases left unmatched: 16. The CDR3 here is CASSPLAGAGQGGTQYF. CDR3 sequence (DNA): TGTGCCAGCAGCCCGCTAGCGGGGGCCGGACAGGGAGGGACCCAGTACTTC.